Listed here are 18 T cell receptor beta chains from one sample, sequenced in a study of T cells in women clearing cervical HPV infection. Sequencing was performed with immunoSEQ multiplex PCR; in TCRdb, only in-frame clones are kept and a portion is missing. This repertoire comprises tens of thousands of clones; its ten largest clones make up roughly an eighth. The specimen sequenced was blood buffy coat. Source of these receptors: a woman between 18 and 70 years old with a cervical HPV16 infection that either progressed to CIN3+ or cleared (not recorded which).

Remarks on this clone: Read data end 3 residues before the CDR3 end; the end is taken from the germline J gene. This sequence joins TRBV6-2 or TRBV6-3 and TRBJ2-2; 7 bases match TRBD2. CDR3 length equals 14 residues. The germline gives CDR1 MNHEY, CDR2 SVGEGT. Here the CDR3 reads CASRDRGGLTPLFF. CDR3 bases read: TGTGCCAGCAGAGACCGGGGAGGGCTGACACCG.

To note about this clone: The read stops 3 residues short of the end of the CDR3; the missing end is completed from the germline J gene. The chain carries TRBV10-3 and TRBJ2-5, with 7 bases matching TRBD1. The CDR3 runs to 14 residues. The germline gives CDR1 ENHRY, CDR2 SYGVKD. Trimming took 8 bases from V and 2 from J; bases not matched to a gene: 8. The CDR3 loop reads CAIGGTEGQETQYF. The CDR3 bases that were read are TGTGCCATCGGTGGGACAGAGGGTCAAGAGACC.

Notes on this clone: The read terminates 3 residues ahead of where the CDR3 ends, so the germline J gene completes it. This chain connects TRBV30 to TRBJ2-2, with D unclear. Between the trimmed V and J ends, which lost 3 bases and 2 bases, there was a span of 10 bases. CDR1 is GTSNPN and CDR2 is SVGIG in the germline V gene (reference sequence). The length of the CDR3 is 14 residues. The part of the CDR3 DNA that was read is TGTGCCTGGAGGCGGCAGAGAAACACCGGGGAG. This sequence encodes CAWRRQRNTGE. The CDR3 in its entirety is CAWRRQRNTGELFF.

As concerns this clone: The read is 3 residues too short to cover the CDR3 end, so that end is filled in from the germline J gene. The V gene is TRBV5-6, the J gene TRBJ1-2, with D hard to call. The germline V and J ends were trimmed by 4 bases and 0 bases, with 7 bases remaining between them. Germline lookup yields CDR1 SGHDT and CDR2 YYEEEE. This CDR3 contains 13 residues. CDR3 sequence reads: CASSHLANYGYTF. The CDR3 bases that were read are TGTGCCAGCAGCCACCTAGCTAACTATGGC.

This clone is called medium-sized (0.01 to 0.1%) based on its frequency. The CDR3 end is not reached by the read, which stops 3 residues before it; the germline J gene fills it in. This chain links TRBV6-2 or TRBV6-3 with TRBJ1-6; the D gene is possibly TRBD1 (5 bases). Per germline, CDR1 MNHEY and CDR2 SVGEGT. Trimming stripped 0 bases from V and 11 bases from J, with 11 bases between. The CDR3 covers 14 residues. Here the CDR3 reads CASSYSPREAPLHF. The sequenced CDR3 bases are TGTGCCAGCAGTTACTCCCCCAGGGAGGCACCC.

About this clone: The observed sequence ends 3 residues before the CDR3 terminus, with the missing tail filled in from the germline J gene. The J gene is TRBJ2-1, the V gene TRBV28; perhaps D is TRBD1 or TRBD2 (5 bases each). CDR3 length: 15 residues. Germline V gene sequence: CDR1 MDHEN, CDR2 SYDVKM. V was pared by 9 bases and J by 4 bases, with 19 bases between. The CDR3: CASLATARGYNEQFF. The part of the CDR3 DNA that was read is TGTGCCAGTCTCGCGACAGCGAGGGGATACAATGAG.

Of note for this clone: Coverage ceases 3 residues before the CDR3 finishes, and the germline J gene fills in the end. This chain uses TRBV2 with TRBJ1-1; TRBD1 aligns across 7 bases. CDR1 is SNHLY, CDR2 FYNNEI, per germline. This CDR3 has 14 amino acids. The CDR3: CASSQNRGGLEAFF. The DNA read from the CDR3 is TGTGCCAGCAGTCAAAACAGGGGTGGGTTAGAA.

A remark on this clone: The read is 3 residues too short to cover the CDR3 end, so that end is filled in from the germline J gene. The chain recombines TRBV18 with TRBJ1-4, with 12 bases identical to TRBD1. CDR1 and CDR2 from the germline V gene are KGHSH and LQKENI. CDR3 length: 15 amino acids. J was trimmed by 5 bases and V by 6 bases; bases with no gene match: 4. The chain's CDR3 is CASSRDRGPNEKLFF. CDR3 bases read: TGTGCCAGCTCGCGGGACAGGGGGCCGAATGAAAAA.

A remark on this clone: The sequence runs out 3 residues before the end of the CDR3; the remainder is reconstructed from the germline J gene. V and J are TRBV7-2 and TRBJ2-5, with 7 bases matching TRBD2. The V gene end was trimmed by 3 bases and the J gene end by 5 bases; junction bases not matched to a gene: 9. This CDR3 spans 15 amino acids. In germline, CDR1 is SGHTA, CDR2 FQGNSA. The CDR3: CASSFQAGGYETQYF. Incomplete CDR3 DNA: TGTGCCAGCAGCTTTCAGGCCGGGGGGTATGAGACC.

CDR3 sequence: CASSPSRGGRSYEQYF. The sequenced part of the CDR3 DNA is TGCGCCAGCAGCCCCAGCAGGGGTGGGAGGTCCTACGAG. V and J are TRBV5-1 and TRBJ2-7; either TRBD1 or TRBD2 may supply D (6 bases each). The read gets to within 3 residues of the CDR3 end, and the germline J gene fills in the rest. Germline lookup yields CDR1 SGHRS and CDR2 YFSETQ. The CDR3 spans 16 residues. Trimming shortened V by 4 bases and J by 1 base, and 18 bases separated the two germline ends.

Comment on this clone: Coverage ceases 3 residues before the CDR3 finishes, and the germline J gene fills in the end. The chain has TRBV24-1 and TRBJ2-3, with D maybe TRBD2 (6 bases). Germline-derived CDR1 and CDR2 are KGHDR and SFDVKD. V lost 7 bases and J lost 1, with 11 bases in between. This CDR3 is 14 amino acids long. CDR3 sequence: CATRGERGTDTQYF. Incomplete CDR3 DNA: TGTGCCACCAGGGGGGAGCGGGGCACAGATACG.

Notes on this clone: The missing CDR3 end, 3 residues past where the read stops, is filled in from the germline J gene. The chain carries TRBV18 and TRBJ2-7; D uncertain. Germline V gives CDR1 KGHSH, CDR2 LQKENI. V was shortened by 0 bases and J by 2 bases, with 5 bases between the two germline ends. The CDR3 runs to 13 residues. The DNA read from the CDR3 is TGTGCCAGCTCACCACCGACAACCTACGAG. It yields the protein CASSPPTTYE. The whole CDR3 sequence reads CASSPPTTYEQYF.

In the case of this clone: The read falls 3 residues short of the CDR3 end, and the missing part is taken from the germline J gene. The chain links TRBV19 to TRBJ2-3; 7 positions match TRBD1. This CDR3 is 16 amino acids long. Germline values: CDR1 LNHDA, CDR2 SQIVND (reference sequence). The CDR3 protein is CASSISWTGPQETQYF. The part of the CDR3 DNA that was read is TGTGCCAGTAGTATTAGTTGGACAGGACCACAAGAGACG.

Concerning this clone itself: From the germline J gene comes the end of the CDR3, since the read stops 3 residues before it. The J gene is TRBJ1-2, the V gene TRBV7-9; TRBD1 might be the D (6 bases). The CDR3 covers 14 residues. The V gene's germline CDR1 is SEHNR and CDR2 FQNEAQ (reference sequence). The sequenced CDR3 bases are TGTGCCAGCAGCTTACGCCAGGGGCCGTACGGG. Its translation is CASSLRQGPYG. Given in full, the CDR3 is CASSLRQGPYGYTF. The variable domain in full, with the rest retrieved from reference TRBV7-9 and TRBJ1-2, is DTGVSQNPRHKITKRGQNVTFRCDPISEHNRLYWYRQTLGQGPEFLTYFQNEAQLEKSRLLSDRFSAERPKGSFSTLEIQRTEQGDSAMYLCASSLRQGPYGYTFGSGTRLTVV.

Regarding this clone: The read terminates 3 residues ahead of where the CDR3 ends, so the germline J gene completes it. The J gene is TRBJ1-2, the V gene TRBV7-8; D unclear. This CDR3 is built from 14 residues. Germline V gene sequence: CDR1 SGHVS, CDR2 FQNEAQ. The covered CDR3 bases are TGTGCCAGCAGCTTAGTTAGACAAACCTACGAC. This encodes CASSLVRQTYD. The full-length CDR3 reads as CASSLVRQTYDYTF.

For this clone: Read coverage stops 3 residues before the CDR3 terminus; the germline J gene supplies the remainder. The chain employs TRBV4-1 and TRBJ2-7; 7 nucleotides align to TRBD2. There are 18 residues in the CDR3. The germline V gene has CDR1 MGHRA and CDR2 YSYEKL. V was pared by 1 base and J by 2 bases, with 14 bases of the junction left unmatched. The part of the CDR3 DNA that was read is TGCGCCAGCAGCCAAGGCCGGGGGGTGGAAAAAAGGCCCTACGAG. Amino acid sequence: CASSQGRGVEKRPYE. The whole CDR3 region reads CASSQGRGVEKRPYEQYF.

Turning to this clone: Sequencing ends 3 residues short of the CDR3 end; the germline J gene provides the rest. The V call is TRBV29-1, the J call TRBJ1-2, with D tentatively TRBD1 (6 bases). Germline V gene sequence: CDR1 SQVTM, CDR2 ANQGSEA. The CDR3 sequence is 13 residues long. The CDR3 reads CSVEGQGRKDYTF. The CDR3 bases that were read are TGCAGCGTTGAAGGGCAGGGGAGAAAGGAC. The whole variable domain, filled in from reference TRBV29-1 and TRBJ1-2, reads SAVISQKPSRDICQRGTSLTIQCQVDSQVTMMFWYRQQPGQSLTLIATANQGSEATYESGFVIDKFPISRPNLTFSTLTVSNMSPEDSSIYLCSVEGQGRKDYTFGSGTRLTVV.

On this clone: The sequenced fragment ends 3 residues before the CDR3 boundary, so the rest is inferred from the germline J gene. The chain carries TRBV19 and TRBJ1-1; 8 positions agree with TRBD1. Germline loops: CDR1 LNHDA, CDR2 SQIVND (reference sequence). The V segment lost 5 bases and the J segment 4 bases; nucleotides outside the gene matches: 15. This CDR3 comprises 17 residues. The part of the CDR3 DNA that was read is TGTGCCAGTAGTTCCAACCTCGGGACAGGAGGGGGCACTGAA. Translation: CASSSNLGTGGGTE. The entire CDR3 reads CASSSNLGTGGGTEAFF.